This T cell receptor beta chain was sequenced in a study of cytotoxic CD8 clonotypes in ibrutinib-treated CLL. As for the study in general: Following a median roughly 13 months of treatment, with a range of 6 to 36, response samples were taken. Points from the study as a whole: Clonality correlated strongly with circulating CD8+ T cells and exceeded age-matched healthy donors at baseline.

V lost 2 bases to trimming and J lost 11 bases, with 28 bases between them. The length of the CDR3 is 18 residues. CDR1 MNHEY and CDR2 SMNVEV come from the germline V gene (reference sequence). The protocol was immunoSEQ multiplex PCR, while the TCRdb copy is restricted to in-frame clones and leaves out a portion. This table holds about 160,000 clones, around nine tenths found once. A remark on this clone: The target antigen is unknown.

The sample consisted of PBMCs, taken at disease progression, from a patient treated with ibrutinib. The rearrangement uses TRBV27 and TRBJ2-1, with TRBD1 as a possible D gene (6 bases). The receptor was isolated from a human donor with chronic lymphocytic leukemia. CDR3 DNA: TGTGCCAGCAGTTTAGGTAGGGGGAGAGCAGAAAGCGAGGAGAAGCAGTTCTTC. Protein product: CASSLGRGRAESEEKQFF.